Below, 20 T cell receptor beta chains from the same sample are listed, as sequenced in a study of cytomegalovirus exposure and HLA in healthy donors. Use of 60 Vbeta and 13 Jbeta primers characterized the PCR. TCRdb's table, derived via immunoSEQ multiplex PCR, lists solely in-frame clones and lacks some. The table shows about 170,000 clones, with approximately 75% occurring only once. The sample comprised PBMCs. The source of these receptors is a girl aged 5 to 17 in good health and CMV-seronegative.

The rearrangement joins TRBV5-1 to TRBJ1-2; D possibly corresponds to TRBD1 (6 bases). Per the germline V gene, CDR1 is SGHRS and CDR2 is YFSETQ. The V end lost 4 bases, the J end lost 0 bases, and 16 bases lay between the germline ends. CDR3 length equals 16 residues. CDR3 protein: CASSMTDSTSNYGYTF. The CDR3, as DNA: TGCGCCAGCAGCATGACGGACAGTACCTCTAACTATGGCTACACCTTC. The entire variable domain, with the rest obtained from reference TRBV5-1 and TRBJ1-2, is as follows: KAGVTQTPRYLIKTRGQQVTLSCSPISGHRSVSWYQQTPGQGLQFLFEYFSETQRNKGNFPGRFSGRQFSNSRSEMNVSTLELGDSALYLCASSMTDSTSNYGYTFGSGTRLTVV.

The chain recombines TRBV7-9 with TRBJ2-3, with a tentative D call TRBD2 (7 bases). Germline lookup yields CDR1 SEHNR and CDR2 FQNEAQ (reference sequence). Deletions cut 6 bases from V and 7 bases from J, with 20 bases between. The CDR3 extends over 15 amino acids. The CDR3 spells CASSPSAGARNTQYF. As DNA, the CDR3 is TGTGCCAGCAGTCCCTCGGCGGGGGCGAGGAATACGCAGTATTTT.

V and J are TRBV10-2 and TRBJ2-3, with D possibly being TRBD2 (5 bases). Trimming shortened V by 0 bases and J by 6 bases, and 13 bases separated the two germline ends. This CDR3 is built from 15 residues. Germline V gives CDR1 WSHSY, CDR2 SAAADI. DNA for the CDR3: TGCGCCAGCAGTGAGTCGATTGCCCCGGGGGATACGCAGTATTTT. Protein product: CASSESIAPGDTQYF.

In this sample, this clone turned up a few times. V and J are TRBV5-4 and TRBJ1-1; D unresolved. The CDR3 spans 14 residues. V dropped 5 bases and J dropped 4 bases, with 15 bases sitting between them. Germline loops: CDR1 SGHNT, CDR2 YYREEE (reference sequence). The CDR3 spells CASRSNSISTEAFF. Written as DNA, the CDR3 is TGTGCCAGCAGGAGTAATTCAATAAGCACTGAAGCTTTCTTT. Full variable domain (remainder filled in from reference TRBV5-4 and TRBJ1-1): ETGVTQSPTHLIKTRGQQVTLRCSSQSGHNTVSWYQQALGQGPQFIFQYYREEENGRGNFPPRFSGLQFPNYSSELNVNALELDDSALYLCASRSNSISTEAFFGQGTRLTVV.

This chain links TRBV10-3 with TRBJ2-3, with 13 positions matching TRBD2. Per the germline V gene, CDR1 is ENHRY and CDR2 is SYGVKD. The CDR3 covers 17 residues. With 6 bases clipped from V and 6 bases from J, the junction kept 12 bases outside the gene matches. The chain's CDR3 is CAIRRTSGGARLDTQYF. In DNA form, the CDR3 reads TGTGCCATCAGACGGACTAGCGGGGGTGCTCGGTTGGATACGCAGTATTTT.

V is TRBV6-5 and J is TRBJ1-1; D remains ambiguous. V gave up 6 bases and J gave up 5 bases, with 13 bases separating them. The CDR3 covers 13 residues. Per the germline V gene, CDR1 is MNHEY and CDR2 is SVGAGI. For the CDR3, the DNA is TGTGCCAGCAGACCCGGGGTGAGGACTGAAGCTTTCTTT. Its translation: CASRPGVRTEAFF.

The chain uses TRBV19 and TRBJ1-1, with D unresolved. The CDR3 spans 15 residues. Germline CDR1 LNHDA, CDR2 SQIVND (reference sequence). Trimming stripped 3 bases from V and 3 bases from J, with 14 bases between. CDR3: CASSIAPRSDTEAFF. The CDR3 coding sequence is TGTGCCAGTAGTATTGCCCCCAGGTCTGACACTGAAGCTTTCTTT.

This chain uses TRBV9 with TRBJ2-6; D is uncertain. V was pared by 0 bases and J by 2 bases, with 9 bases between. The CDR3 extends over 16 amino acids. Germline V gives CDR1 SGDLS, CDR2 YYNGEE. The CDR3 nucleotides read TGTGCCAGCAGCGTAGACGTAGCTGCTGGGGCCAACGTCCTGACTTTC. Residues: CASSVDVAAGANVLTF.

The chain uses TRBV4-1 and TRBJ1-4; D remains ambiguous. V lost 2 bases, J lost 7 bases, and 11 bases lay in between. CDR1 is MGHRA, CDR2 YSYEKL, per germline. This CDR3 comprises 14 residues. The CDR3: CASSQPGAGEKLFF. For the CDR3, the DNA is TGCGCCAGCAGCCAACCGGGTGCGGGTGAAAAACTGTTTTTT.

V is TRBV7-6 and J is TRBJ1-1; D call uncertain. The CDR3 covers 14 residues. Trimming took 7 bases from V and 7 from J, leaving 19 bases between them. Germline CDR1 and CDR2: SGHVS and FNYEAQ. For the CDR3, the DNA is TGTGCCAGCATCCCCTCCGGCTCGGGGTATGAAGCTTTCTTT. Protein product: CASIPSGSGYEAFF.

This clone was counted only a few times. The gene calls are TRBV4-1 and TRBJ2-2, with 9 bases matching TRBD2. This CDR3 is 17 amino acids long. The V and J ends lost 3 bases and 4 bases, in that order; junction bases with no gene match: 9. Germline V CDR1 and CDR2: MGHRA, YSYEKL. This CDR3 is CASSHPLGAGGTGELFF. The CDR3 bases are TGCGCCAGCAGCCACCCTCTGGGAGCGGGGGGCACCGGGGAGCTGTTTTTT.

CDR3 nucleotides: TGTGCCAGCAGTGACTCGCAGGCCGGGGAGCTGTTTTTT. Translation gives CASSDSQAGELFF. V usage is TRBV2 and J usage is TRBJ2-2; D not certain. This CDR3 has 13 residues. The ends were cut back, 3 bases at V and 6 bases at J, with 8 bases in the middle. Per the germline V gene, CDR1 is SNHLY and CDR2 is FYNNEI.

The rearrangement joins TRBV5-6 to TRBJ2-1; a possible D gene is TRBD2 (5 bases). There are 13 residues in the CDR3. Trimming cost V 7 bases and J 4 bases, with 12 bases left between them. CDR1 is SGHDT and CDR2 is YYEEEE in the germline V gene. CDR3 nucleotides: TGTGCCAGCTCCGACGGGGATTACAATGAGCAGTTCTTC. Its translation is CASSDGDYNEQFF.

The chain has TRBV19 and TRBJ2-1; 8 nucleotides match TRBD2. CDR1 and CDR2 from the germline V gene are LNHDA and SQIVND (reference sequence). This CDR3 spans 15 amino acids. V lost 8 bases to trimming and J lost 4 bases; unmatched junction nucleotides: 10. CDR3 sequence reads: CASSNGLASYNEQFF. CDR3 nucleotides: TGTGCCAGTTCCAACGGACTAGCCAGTTACAATGAGCAGTTCTTC.

The CDR3: CASSVEGAGNSPLHF. CDR3 nucleotide sequence: TGTGCCAGCAGCGTAGAAGGGGCTGGTAATTCACCCCTCCACTTT. The chain links TRBV9 to TRBJ1-6; weak D call: TRBD1 (5 bases). This CDR3 contains 15 residues. V lost 0 bases and J lost 6, with 10 bases in between. Germline V gene data show CDR1 as SGDLS and CDR2 as YYNGEE. The variable domain in full, with the rest retrieved from reference TRBV9 and TRBJ1-6, is DSGVTQTPKHLITATGQRVTLRCSPRSGDLSVYWYQQSLDQGLQFLIQYYNGEERAKGNILERFSAQQFPDLHSELNLSSLELGDSALYFCASSVEGAGNSPLHFGNGTRLTVT.

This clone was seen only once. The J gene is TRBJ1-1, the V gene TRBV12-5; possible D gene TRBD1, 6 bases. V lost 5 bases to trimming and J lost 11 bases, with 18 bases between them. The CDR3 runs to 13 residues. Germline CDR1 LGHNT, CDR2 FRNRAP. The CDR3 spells CASGVTGLSGAFF. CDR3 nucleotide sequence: TGTGCTAGTGGTGTGACAGGCCTTTCGGGGGCTTTCTTT.

Here the CDR3 reads CAISGDRGNERETQYF. The DNA of the CDR3 is TGTGCCATCAGTGGGGACAGGGGAAACGAAAGAGAGACCCAGTACTTC. The V and J genes are TRBV10-3 and TRBJ2-5; 10 bases map to TRBD1. CDR1 and CDR2 from the germline V gene are ENHRY and SYGVKD. Trimming removed 4 bases from V and 4 bases from J; junction bases left unmatched: 9. This CDR3 has 16 amino acids.

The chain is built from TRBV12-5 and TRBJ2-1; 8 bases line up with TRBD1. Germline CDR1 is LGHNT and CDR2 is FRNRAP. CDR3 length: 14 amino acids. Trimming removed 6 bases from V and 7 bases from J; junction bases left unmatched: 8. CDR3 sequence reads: CASGSGQGLNEQFF. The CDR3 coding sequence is TGTGCTAGTGGATCCGGACAGGGCTTGAATGAGCAGTTCTTC.

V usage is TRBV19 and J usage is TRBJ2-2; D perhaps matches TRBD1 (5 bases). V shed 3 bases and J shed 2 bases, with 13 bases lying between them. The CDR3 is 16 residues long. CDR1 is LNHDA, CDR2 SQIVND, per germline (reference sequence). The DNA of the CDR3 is TGTGCCAGTAGTATTATTCAGGGTTCCAACACCGGGGAGCTGTTTTTT. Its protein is CASSIIQGSNTGELFF.

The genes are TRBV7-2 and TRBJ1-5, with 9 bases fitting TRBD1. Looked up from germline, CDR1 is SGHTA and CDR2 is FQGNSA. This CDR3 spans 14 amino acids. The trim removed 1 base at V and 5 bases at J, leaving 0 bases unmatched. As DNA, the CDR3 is TGTGCCAGCAGCTTAGGGGACAGGGATCAGCCCCAGCATTTT. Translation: CASSLGDRDQPQHF.